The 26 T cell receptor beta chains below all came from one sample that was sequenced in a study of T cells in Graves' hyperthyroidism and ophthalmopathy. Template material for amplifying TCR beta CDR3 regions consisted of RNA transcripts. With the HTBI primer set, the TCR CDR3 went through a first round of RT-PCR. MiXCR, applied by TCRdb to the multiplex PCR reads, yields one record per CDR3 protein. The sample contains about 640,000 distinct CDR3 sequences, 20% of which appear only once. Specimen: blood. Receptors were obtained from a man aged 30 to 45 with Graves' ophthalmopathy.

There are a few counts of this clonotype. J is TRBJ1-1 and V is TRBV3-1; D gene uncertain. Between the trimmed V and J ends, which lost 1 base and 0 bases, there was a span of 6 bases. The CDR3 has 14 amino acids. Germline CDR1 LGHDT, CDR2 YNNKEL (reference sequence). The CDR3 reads CASSQVMMNTEAFF. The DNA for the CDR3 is TGTGCCAGCAGCCAAGTTATGATGAACACTGAAGCTTTCTTT.

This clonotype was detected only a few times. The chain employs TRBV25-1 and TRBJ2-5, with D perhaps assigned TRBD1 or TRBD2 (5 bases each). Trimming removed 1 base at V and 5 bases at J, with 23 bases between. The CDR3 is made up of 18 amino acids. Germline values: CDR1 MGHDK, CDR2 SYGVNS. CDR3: CASSESTGLIGSGETQYF. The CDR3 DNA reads TGTGCCAGCAGTGAATCTACGGGGCTGATTGGGTCGGGGGAGACCCAGTACTTC.

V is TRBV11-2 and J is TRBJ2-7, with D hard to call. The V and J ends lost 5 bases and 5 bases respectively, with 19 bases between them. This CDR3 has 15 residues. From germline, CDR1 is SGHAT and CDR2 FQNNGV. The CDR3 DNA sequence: TGTGCCAGCAGCCAAGTAGTCGACGTAAACCACGAGCAGTACTTC. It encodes CASSQVVDVNHEQYF.

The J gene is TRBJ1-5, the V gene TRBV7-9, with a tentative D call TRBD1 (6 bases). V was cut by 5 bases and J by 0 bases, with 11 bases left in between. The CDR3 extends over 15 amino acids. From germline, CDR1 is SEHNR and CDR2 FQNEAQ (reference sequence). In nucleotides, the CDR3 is TGTGCCAGCAGCGAGTGGACAGATAGCAATCAGCCCCAGCATTTT. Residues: CASSEWTDSNQPQHF.

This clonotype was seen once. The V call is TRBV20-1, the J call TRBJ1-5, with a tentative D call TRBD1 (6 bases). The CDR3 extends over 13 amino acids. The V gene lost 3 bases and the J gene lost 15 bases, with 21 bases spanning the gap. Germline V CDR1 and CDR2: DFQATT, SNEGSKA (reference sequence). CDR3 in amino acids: CSAREGGGGLRHF. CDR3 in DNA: TGCAGTGCTAGGGAGGGGGGAGGGGGACTAAGGCATTTT.

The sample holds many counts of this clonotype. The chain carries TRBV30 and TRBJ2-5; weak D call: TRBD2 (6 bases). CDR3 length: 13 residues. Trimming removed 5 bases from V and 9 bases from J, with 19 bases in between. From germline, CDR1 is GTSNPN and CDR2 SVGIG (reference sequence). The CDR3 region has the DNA TGTGCCTGGGGGACCGGGACTGTTAAGTCCCAGTACTTC. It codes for CAWGTGTVKSQYF.

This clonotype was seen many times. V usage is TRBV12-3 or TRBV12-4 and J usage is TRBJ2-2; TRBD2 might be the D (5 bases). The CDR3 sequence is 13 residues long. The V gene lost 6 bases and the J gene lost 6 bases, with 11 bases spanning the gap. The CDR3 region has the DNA TGTGCCAGCAGCCCCGGGGTTCCCGGGGAGCTGTTTTTT. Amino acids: CASSPGVPGELFF.

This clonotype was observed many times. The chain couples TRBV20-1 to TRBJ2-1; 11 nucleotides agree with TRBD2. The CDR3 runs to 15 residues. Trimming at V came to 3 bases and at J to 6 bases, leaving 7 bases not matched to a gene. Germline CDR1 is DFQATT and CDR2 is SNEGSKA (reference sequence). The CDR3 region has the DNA TGCAGTGCTAGGCGACCGGGACTAGCGGCCAATGAGCAGTTCTTC. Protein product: CSARRPGLAANEQFF.

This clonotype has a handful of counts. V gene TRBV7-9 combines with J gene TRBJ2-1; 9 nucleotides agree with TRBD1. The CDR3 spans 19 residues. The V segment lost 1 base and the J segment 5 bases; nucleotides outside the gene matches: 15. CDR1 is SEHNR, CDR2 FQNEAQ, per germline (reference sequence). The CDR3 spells CASSLEGPGTGNSNNEQFF. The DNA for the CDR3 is TGTGCCAGCAGCTTAGAGGGTCCCGGGACAGGGAACAGTAACAATGAGCAGTTCTTC.

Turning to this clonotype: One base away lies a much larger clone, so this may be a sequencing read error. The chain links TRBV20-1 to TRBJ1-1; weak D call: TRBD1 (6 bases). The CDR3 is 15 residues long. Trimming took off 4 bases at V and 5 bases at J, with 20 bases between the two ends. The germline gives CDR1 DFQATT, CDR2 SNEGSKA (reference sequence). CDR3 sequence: CSAMPFGQMITEAFF. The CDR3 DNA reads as TGCAGTGCTATGCCCTTTGGACAGATGATTACTGAAGCTTTCTTT.

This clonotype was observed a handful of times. CDR3 sequence: CASSTTGRDYEQYF. CDR3 nucleotide sequence: TGTGCCAGCTCTACGACCGGACGGGATTACGAGCAGTACTTC. The chain combines TRBV27 with TRBJ2-7; D might be TRBD2 (5 bases). The germline V and J ends were trimmed by 8 bases and 4 bases, with 18 bases remaining between them. Germline V gene sequence: CDR1 MNHEY, CDR2 SMNVEV (reference sequence). The CDR3 covers 14 residues.

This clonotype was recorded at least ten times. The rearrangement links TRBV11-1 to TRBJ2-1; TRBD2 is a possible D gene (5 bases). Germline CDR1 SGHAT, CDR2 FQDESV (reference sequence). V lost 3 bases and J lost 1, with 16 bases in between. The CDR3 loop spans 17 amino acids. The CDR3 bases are TGTGCCAGCAGCTTCAGCTGGAGGAGCCGTTCCTACAATGAGCAGTTCTTC. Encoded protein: CASSFSWRSRSYNEQFF.

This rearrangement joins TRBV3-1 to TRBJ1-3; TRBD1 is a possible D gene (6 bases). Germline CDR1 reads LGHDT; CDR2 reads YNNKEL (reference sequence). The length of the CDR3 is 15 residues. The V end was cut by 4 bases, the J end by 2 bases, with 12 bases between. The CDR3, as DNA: TGTGCCAGCAGCCTCGCGACAGGTCCTGGAAACACCATATATTTT. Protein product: CASSLATGPGNTIYF.

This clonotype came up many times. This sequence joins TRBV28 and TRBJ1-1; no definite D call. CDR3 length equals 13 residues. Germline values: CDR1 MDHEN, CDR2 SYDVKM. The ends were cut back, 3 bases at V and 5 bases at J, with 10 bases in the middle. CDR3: CASSFAGLTEAFF. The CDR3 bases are TGTGCCAGCAGTTTTGCGGGCTTGACTGAAGCTTTCTTT.

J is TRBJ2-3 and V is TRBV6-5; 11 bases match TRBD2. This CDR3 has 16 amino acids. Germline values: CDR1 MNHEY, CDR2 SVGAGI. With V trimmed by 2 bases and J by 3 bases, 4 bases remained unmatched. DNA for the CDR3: TGTGCCAGCAGTTACCACAGACTAGCGGGGACAGATACGCAGTATTTT. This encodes CASSYHRLAGTDTQYF.

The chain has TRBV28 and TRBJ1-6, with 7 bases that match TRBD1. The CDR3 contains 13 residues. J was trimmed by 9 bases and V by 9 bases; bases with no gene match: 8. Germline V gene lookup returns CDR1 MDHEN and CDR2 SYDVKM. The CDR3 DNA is TGTGCCAGTACAGGGGAACCAGCTTCACCCCTCCACTTT. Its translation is CASTGEPASPLHF.

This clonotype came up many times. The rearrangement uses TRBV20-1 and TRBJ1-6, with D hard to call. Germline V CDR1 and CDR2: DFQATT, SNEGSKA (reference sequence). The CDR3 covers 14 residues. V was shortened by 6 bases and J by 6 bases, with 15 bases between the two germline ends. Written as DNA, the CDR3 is TGCAGTGCGCGGGCCACGGGGTCTAATTCACCCCTCCACTTT. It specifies CSARATGSNSPLHF.

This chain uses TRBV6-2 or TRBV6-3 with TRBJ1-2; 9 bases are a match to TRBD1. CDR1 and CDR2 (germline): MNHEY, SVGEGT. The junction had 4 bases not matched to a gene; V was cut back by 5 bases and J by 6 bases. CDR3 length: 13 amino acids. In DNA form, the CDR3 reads TGTGCCAGCAGTCCACAGGGGGCGGATGGCTACACCTTC. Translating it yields CASSPQGADGYTF.

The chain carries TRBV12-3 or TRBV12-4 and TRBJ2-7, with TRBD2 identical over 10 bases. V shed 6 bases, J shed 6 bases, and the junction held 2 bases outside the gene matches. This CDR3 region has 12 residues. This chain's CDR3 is CASSVAGGEQYF. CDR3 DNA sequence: TGTGCCAGCAGCGTAGCGGGAGGCGAGCAGTACTTC.

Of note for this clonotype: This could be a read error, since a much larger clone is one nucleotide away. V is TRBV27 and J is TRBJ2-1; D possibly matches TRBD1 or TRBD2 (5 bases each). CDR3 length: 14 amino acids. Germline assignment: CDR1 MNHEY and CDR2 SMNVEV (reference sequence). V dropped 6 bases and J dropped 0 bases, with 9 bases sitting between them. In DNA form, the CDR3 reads TGTGCCAGCAGCTGGGGGAGCTCCTACAATGAGCAGTTCTTC. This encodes CASSWGSSYNEQFF.

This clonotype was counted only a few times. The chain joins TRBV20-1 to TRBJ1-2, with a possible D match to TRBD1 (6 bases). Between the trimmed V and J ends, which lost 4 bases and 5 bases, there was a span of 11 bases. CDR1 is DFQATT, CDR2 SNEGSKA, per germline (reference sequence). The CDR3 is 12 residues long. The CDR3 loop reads CSATQTGYGYTF. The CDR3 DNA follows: TGCAGTGCTACGCAAACAGGGTATGGCTACACCTTC.

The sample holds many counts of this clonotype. CDR3 loop: CASSVKGRQSYGYTF. The CDR3 bases are TGTGCCAGCAGCGTAAAAGGTAGACAAAGCTATGGCTACACCTTC. The rearrangement joins TRBV9 to TRBJ1-2; unclear D gene. V lost 1 base, J lost 4 bases, and 14 bases lay in between. The germline CDR1 and CDR2 sequences are SGDLS and YYNGEE. The CDR3 loop spans 15 amino acids.

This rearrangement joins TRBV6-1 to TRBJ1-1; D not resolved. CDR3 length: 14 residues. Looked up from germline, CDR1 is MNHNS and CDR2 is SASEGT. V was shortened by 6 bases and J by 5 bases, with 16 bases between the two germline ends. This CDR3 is CASSPLGPGTEAFF. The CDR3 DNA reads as TGTGCCAGCAGCCCCCTCGGCCCCGGGACTGAAGCTTTCTTT.

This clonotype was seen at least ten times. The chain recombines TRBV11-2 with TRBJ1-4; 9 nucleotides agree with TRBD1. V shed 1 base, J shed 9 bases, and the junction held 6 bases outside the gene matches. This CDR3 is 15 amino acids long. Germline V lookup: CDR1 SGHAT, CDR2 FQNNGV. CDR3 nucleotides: TGTGCCAGCAGCTTAGTACCGGGACAGGGCAAAAAACTGTTTTTT. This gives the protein CASSLVPGQGKKLFF.

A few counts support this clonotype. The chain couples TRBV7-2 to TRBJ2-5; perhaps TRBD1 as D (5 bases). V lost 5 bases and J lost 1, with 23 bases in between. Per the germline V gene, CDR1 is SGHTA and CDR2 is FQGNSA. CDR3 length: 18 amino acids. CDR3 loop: CASSPSPAQGQGQETQYF. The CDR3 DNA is TGTGCCAGCAGCCCCTCTCCCGCCCAAGGGCAGGGCCAAGAGACCCAGTACTTC.

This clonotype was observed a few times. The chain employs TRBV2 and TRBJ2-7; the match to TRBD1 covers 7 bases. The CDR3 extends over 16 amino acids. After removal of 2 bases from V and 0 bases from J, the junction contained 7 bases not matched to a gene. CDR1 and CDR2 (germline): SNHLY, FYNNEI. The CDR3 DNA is TGTGCCAGCAGTGAAACTGCCGGACAGGCCTCCTACGAGCAGTACTTC. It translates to CASSETAGQASYEQYF.